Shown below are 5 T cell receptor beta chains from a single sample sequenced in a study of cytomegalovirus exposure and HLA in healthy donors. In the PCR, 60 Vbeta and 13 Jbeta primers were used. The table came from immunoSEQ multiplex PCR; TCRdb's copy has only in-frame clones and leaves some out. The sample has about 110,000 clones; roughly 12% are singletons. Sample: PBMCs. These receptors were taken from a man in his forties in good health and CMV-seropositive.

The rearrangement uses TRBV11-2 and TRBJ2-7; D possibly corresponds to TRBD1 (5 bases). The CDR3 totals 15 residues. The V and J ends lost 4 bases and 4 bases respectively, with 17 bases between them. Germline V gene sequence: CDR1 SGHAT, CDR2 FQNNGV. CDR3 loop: CASSSRGLLEYEQYF. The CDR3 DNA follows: TGTGCCAGCAGCTCTAGGGGCCTTTTGGAGTACGAGCAGTACTTC.

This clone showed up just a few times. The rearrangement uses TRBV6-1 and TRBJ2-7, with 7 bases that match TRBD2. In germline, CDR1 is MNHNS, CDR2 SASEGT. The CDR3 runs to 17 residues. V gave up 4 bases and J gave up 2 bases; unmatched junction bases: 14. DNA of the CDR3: TGTGCCAGCAGTGGGGCTGCCCCCGGGACTACCACCTACGAGCAGTACTTC. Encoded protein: CASSGAAPGTTTYEQYF.

The CDR3 coding sequence is TGTGCCAGCAGCCAAACCATCGGGGCTAACTATGGCTACACCTTC. It specifies CASSQTIGANYGYTF. The rearrangement uses TRBV14 and TRBJ1-2, with D uncertain. The germline V gene encodes CDR1 SGHDN and CDR2 FVKESK. The V end lost 2 bases, the J end lost 0 bases, and 10 bases lay between the germline ends. There are 15 residues in the CDR3.

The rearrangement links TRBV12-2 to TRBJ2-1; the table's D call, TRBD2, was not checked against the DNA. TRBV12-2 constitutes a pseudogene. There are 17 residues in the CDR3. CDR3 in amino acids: CAISLGCGRVFYNEQFF. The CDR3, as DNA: TGTGCAATTTCGCTTGGTTGCGGGAGGGTCTTTTACAATGAGCAGTTCTTC.

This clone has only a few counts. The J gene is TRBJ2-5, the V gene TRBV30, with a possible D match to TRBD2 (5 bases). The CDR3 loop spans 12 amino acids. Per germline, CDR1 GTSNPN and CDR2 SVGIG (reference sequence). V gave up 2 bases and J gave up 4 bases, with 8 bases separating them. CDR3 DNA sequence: TGTGCCTGGAGTACGGAGGTAGAGACCCAGTACTTC. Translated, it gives CAWSTEVETQYF.